The 12 T cell receptor beta chains reported below all come from one sample, sequenced in a study of shared clonotypes between healthy human individuals. The naive CD8 subset, CD45RO-negative cells positively selected for CCR7, excluded terminally differentiated effector memory CD45RA+ cells. Profiling relied on immunoSEQ multiplex PCR, and the TCRdb table lists in-frame clones only, not all of them. The table has about 2 million clones, about 95% seen once. Sequenced: naive CD8+ T cells sorted from blood. These receptors came from a man aged 18 to 29 in good health.

This chain connects TRBV28 to TRBJ1-5; 7 bases are a match to TRBD1. V dropped 6 bases and J dropped 7; count of bases not matched to a gene: 12. CDR1 and CDR2 from the germline V gene are MDHEN and SYDVKM. This CDR3 has 15 residues. Here the CDR3 reads CASSMYAGGGQPQHF. DNA of the CDR3: TGTGCCAGCAGCATGTACGCAGGGGGAGGACAGCCCCAGCATTTT.

This clone was seen just once. The rearrangement joins TRBV7-9 to TRBJ1-2, with TRBD1 matching 7 bases. This CDR3 comprises 17 residues. The V gene end was trimmed by 2 bases and the J gene end by 0 bases; junction bases not matched to a gene: 9. Germline values: CDR1 SEHNR, CDR2 FQNEAQ (reference sequence). The CDR3, as DNA: TGTGCCAGCAGCTTAATAGGACAGGCCTCTTCTAACTATGGCTACACCTTC. Protein product: CASSLIGQASSNYGYTF.

The chain links TRBV7-9 to TRBJ2-4; possibly TRBD1 for D (5 bases). CDR1 and CDR2 from the germline V gene are SEHNR and FQNEAQ (reference sequence). This CDR3 is 14 amino acids long. Between the trimmed V and J ends, which lost 5 bases and 1 base, there was a span of 9 bases. CDR3 amino acids: CASSLGAAKNIQYF. Written as DNA, the CDR3 is TGTGCCAGCAGCCTAGGGGCGGCCAAAAACATTCAGTACTTC.

The V gene is TRBV2, the J gene TRBJ2-7; no clear D. This CDR3 spans 13 amino acids. The V end lost 7 bases, the J end lost 3 bases, and 13 bases lay between the germline ends. Germline CDR1 is SNHLY and CDR2 is FYNNEI. The CDR3 DNA follows: TGTGCCAGCACCTCAGGACGGCTCTACGAGCAGTACTTC. It yields the protein CASTSGRLYEQYF.

As regards this clone: The same CDR3 can be traced to other DNA sequences in this sample. V usage is TRBV13 and J usage is TRBJ1-5; D is unclear. Between the trimmed V and J ends, which lost 1 base and 7 bases, there was a span of 5 bases. Per germline, CDR1 PRHDT and CDR2 FYEKMQ (reference sequence). This CDR3 spans 12 amino acids. CDR3 residues: CASSLEGQPQHF. For the CDR3, the DNA is TGTGCCAGCAGCTTAGAGGGACAGCCCCAGCATTTT.

The chain carries TRBV13 and TRBJ1-1; D remains ambiguous. Trimming stripped 8 bases from V and 4 bases from J, with 8 bases between. The germline V gene has CDR1 PRHDT and CDR2 FYEKMQ (reference sequence). The CDR3 consists of 11 residues. This CDR3 is CASPSGTEAFF. The DNA of the CDR3 is TGTGCCAGCCCCTCCGGCACTGAAGCTTTCTTT.

The chain links TRBV10-2 to TRBJ1-2; D may be TRBD1 (6 bases). V was trimmed by 0 bases and J by 6 bases, leaving 14 bases between them. CDR3 length equals 15 residues. Per the germline V gene, CDR1 is WSHSY and CDR2 is SAAADI. The CDR3 region has the DNA TGCGCCAGCAGTGAGTCGCTGGATTACAGGGATGGCTACACCTTC. Protein sequence: CASSESLDYRDGYTF.

The J gene is TRBJ2-7, the V gene TRBV9; no reliable D call. Trimming stripped 4 bases from V and 4 bases from J, with 9 bases between. The germline gives CDR1 SGDLS, CDR2 YYNGEE. This CDR3 spans 12 amino acids. The CDR3 loop reads CASSRDEYEQYF. In nucleotides, the CDR3 is TGTGCCAGCAGCAGAGATGAGTACGAGCAGTACTTC.

This chain joins TRBV6-6 and TRBJ1-1, with D maybe TRBD1 (5 bases). V lost 2 bases and J lost 1, with 8 bases in between. Germline loops: CDR1 MNHNY, CDR2 SVGAGI (reference sequence). The CDR3 runs 14 residues. This CDR3 is CASSYRTPNTEAFF. The CDR3 DNA reads as TGTGCCAGCAGTTACAGGACACCGAACACTGAAGCTTTCTTT.

The V and J genes are TRBV11-2 and TRBJ2-7; 7 nucleotides match TRBD2. The CDR3 loop spans 13 amino acids. The trim removed 1 base at V and 5 bases at J, leaving 2 bases unmatched. CDR1 is SGHAT and CDR2 is FQNNGV in the germline V gene. CDR3 sequence reads: CASSLALADEQYF. DNA for the CDR3: TGTGCCAGCAGCTTAGCTCTAGCGGACGAGCAGTACTTC.

CDR3 loop: CAWDGGGPVNEQYF. CDR3 bases: TGTGCCTGGGACGGCGGGGGCCCGGTCAACGAGCAGTACTTC. The rearrangement links TRBV30 to TRBJ2-7; D is perhaps TRBD2 (7 bases). In germline, CDR1 is GTSNPN, CDR2 SVGIG (reference sequence). V gave up 5 bases and J gave up 5 bases, with 19 bases separating them. This CDR3 is 14 amino acids long.

On this clone itself: Other DNA sequences from this sample encode an identical CDR3 as well. The chain uses TRBV19 and TRBJ1-1; 9 positions match TRBD1. The germline V gene encodes CDR1 LNHDA and CDR2 SQIVND (reference sequence). J gave up 8 bases and V 1 base, and 2 bases lay outside the gene matches. The length of the CDR3 is 13 residues. The CDR3 sequence is CASSIGTGVEAFF. DNA for the CDR3: TGTGCCAGTAGTATAGGGACAGGGGTCGAAGCTTTCTTT.